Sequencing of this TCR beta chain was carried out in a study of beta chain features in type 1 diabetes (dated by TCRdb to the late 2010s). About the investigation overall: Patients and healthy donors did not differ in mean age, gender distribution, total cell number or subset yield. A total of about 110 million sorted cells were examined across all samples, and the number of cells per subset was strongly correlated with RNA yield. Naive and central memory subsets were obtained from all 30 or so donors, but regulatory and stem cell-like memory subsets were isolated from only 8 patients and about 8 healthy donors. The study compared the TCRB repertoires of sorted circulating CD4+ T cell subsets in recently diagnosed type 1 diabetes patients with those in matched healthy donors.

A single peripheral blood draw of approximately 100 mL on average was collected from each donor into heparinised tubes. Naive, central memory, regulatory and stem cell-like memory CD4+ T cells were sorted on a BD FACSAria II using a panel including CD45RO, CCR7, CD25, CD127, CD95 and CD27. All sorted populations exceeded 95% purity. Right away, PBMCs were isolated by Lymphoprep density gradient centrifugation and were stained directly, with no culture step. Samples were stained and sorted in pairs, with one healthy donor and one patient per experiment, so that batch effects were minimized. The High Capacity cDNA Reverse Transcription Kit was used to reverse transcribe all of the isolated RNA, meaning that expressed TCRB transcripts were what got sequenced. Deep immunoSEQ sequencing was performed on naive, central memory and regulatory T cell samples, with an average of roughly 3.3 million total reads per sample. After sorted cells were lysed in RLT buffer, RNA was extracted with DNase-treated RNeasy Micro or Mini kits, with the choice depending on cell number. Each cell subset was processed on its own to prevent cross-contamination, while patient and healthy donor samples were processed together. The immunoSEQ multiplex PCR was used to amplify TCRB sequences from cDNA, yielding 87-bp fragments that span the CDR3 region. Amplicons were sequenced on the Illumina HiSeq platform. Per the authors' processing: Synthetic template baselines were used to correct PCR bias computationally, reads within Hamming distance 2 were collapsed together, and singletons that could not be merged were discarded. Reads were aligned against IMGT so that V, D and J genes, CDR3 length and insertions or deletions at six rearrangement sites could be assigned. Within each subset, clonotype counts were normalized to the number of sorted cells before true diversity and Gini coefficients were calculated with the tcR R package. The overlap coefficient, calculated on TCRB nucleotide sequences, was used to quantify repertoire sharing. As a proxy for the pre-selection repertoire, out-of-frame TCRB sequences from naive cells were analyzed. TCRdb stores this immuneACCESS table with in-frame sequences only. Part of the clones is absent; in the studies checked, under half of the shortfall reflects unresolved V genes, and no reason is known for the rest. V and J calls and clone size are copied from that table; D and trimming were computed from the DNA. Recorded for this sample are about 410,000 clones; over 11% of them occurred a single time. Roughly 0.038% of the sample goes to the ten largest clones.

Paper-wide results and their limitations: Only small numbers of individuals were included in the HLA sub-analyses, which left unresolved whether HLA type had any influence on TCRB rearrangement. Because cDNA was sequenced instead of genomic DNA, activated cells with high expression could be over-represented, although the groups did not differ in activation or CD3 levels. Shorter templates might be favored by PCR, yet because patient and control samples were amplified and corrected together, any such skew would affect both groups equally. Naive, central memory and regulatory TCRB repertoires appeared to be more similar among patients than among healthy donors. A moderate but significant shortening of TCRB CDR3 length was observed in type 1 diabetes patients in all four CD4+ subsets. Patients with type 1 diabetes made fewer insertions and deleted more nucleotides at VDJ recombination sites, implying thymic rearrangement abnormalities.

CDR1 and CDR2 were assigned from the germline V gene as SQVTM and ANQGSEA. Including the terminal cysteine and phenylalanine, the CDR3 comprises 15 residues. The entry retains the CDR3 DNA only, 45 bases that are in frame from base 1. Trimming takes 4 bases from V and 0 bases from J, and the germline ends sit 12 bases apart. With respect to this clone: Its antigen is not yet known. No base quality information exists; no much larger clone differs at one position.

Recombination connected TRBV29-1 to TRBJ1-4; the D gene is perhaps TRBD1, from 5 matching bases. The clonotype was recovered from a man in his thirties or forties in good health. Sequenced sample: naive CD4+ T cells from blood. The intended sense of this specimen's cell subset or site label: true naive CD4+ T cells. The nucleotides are TGCAGCGTTGCAGGGTCTAGTGCAACTAATGAAAAACTGTTTTTT. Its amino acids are CSVAGSSATNEKLFF.